Listed here are 28 T cell receptor beta chains from one sample, sequenced in a study of blood T cell repertoires in COVID-19. Here immunoSEQ multiplex PCR was the method, and the copy in TCRdb shows in-frame clones only, minus some. The sample lists a few hundred thousand clones; over 80% were seen once. Sample: peripheral blood. The source of these receptors is a man in his 60s who had recovered from COVID-19.

This sequence joins TRBV27 and TRBJ2-7; 7 bases line up with TRBD2. The junction had 12 bases not matched to a gene; V was cut back by 4 bases and J by 0 bases. The CDR3 runs 17 residues. Germline CDR1 MNHEY, CDR2 SMNVEV (reference sequence). CDR3 nucleotide sequence: TGTGCCAGCAGTTCTTGGGCTAGCGGAGGTCTCTCCTACGAGCAGTACTTC. Encoded protein: CASSSWASGGLSYEQYF.

The J gene is TRBJ2-1, the V gene TRBV6-6, with 12 bases aligning to TRBD2. Germline V gene data show CDR1 as MNHNY and CDR2 as SVGAGI (reference sequence). The ends lost 7 bases at V and 4 bases at J; junction bases unmatched: 5. The CDR3 runs 15 residues. As DNA, the CDR3 is TGTGCCAGCACCCGAGGACTAGCGGGGTACAATGAGCAGTTCTTC. Amino acids: CASTRGLAGYNEQFF.

V is TRBV19 and J is TRBJ1-2; weak D call: TRBD1 (5 bases). Germline CDR1 and CDR2: LNHDA and SQIVND (reference sequence). V was pared by 6 bases and J by 4 bases, with 15 bases between. CDR3 length equals 14 residues. The CDR3 sequence is CASRATDFVYGYTF. CDR3 nucleotides: TGTGCCAGTAGAGCGACAGATTTTGTCTATGGCTACACCTTC.

The V and J genes are TRBV4-1 and TRBJ1-2; D may be TRBD1 (5 bases). The germline V and J ends were trimmed by 3 bases and 7 bases, with 12 bases remaining between them. The germline V gene has CDR1 MGHRA and CDR2 YSYEKL. The CDR3 extends over 13 amino acids. CDR3 loop: CASSQTLGAGYTF. CDR3 DNA sequence: TGCGCCAGCAGCCAGACTCTTGGGGCTGGCTACACCTTC.

The chain employs TRBV30 and TRBJ2-1; no clear D gene. This CDR3 is built from 14 residues. Per the germline V gene, CDR1 is GTSNPN and CDR2 is SVGIG (reference sequence). V dropped 1 base and J dropped 8 bases, with 15 bases sitting between them. CDR3 nucleotide sequence: TGTGCCTGGAGTGGTAGTCTCCTGGTGGATGAGCAGTTCTTC. Amino acids: CAWSGSLLVDEQFF.

The rearrangement uses TRBV7-9 and TRBJ2-2, with D maybe TRBD1 (6 bases). Germline V lookup: CDR1 SEHNR, CDR2 FQNEAQ (reference sequence). This CDR3 is 14 amino acids long. Trimming took off 1 base at V and 6 bases at J, with 9 bases between the two ends. CDR3 nucleotides: TGTGCCAGCAGCTTAGACAGGGCTGCCGGGGAGCTGTTTTTT. Translating gives CASSLDRAAGELFF.

The chain combines TRBV12-3 or TRBV12-4 with TRBJ2-1, with D uncertain. CDR3 length equals 13 residues. The germline V and J ends were trimmed by 0 bases and 4 bases, with 4 bases remaining between them. CDR3 residues: CASSLAAYNEQFF. The CDR3 DNA reads as TGTGCCAGCAGTTTAGCGGCTTACAATGAGCAGTTCTTC.

The chain uses TRBV10-3 and TRBJ2-2; 7 bases align to TRBD1. The V and J ends lost 10 bases and 1 base, in that order; junction bases with no gene match: 6. Germline V gene lookup returns CDR1 ENHRY and CDR2 SYGVKD. This CDR3 spans 14 amino acids. As DNA, the CDR3 is TGTGCCACCGATCGGGACAGGAACACCGGGGAGCTGTTTTTT. It translates to CATDRDRNTGELFF.

The V call is TRBV5-4, the J call TRBJ2-3; possibly TRBD2 for D (7 bases). V was cut by 3 bases and J by 2 bases, with 22 bases left in between. This CDR3 has 18 residues. The germline V gene encodes CDR1 SGHNT and CDR2 YYREEE (reference sequence). The CDR3 nucleotides read TGTGCCAGCAGCTCCCGAAAGGCGGGGAGGGGGAACACAGATACGCAGTATTTT. This translates into CASSSRKAGRGNTDTQYF.

This clone showed up just once. This chain joins TRBV5-1 and TRBJ1-5; the D gene is possibly TRBD1 (6 bases). V was shortened by 3 bases and J by 3 bases, with 10 bases between the two germline ends. The CDR3 sequence is 14 residues long. Germline V lookup: CDR1 SGHRS, CDR2 YFSETQ. For the CDR3, the DNA is TGCGCCAGCAGCTCTGGACAGATCAATCAGCCCCAGCATTTT. Its protein product is CASSSGQINQPQHF.

The chain links TRBV5-4 to TRBJ2-2; 9 bases are shared with TRBD1. V lost 0 bases, J lost 3 bases, and 9 bases stayed unmatched. CDR1 SGHNT and CDR2 YYREEE come from the germline V gene (reference sequence). The CDR3 is made up of 18 amino acids. CDR3 in amino acids: CASSLGPHRQGDTGELFF. The DNA for the CDR3 is TGTGCCAGCAGCTTGGGGCCCCATCGACAGGGGGACACCGGGGAGCTGTTTTTT.

The chain links TRBV11-2 to TRBJ1-2, with 8 bases matching TRBD1. The CDR3 totals 18 residues. Germline CDR1 reads SGHAT; CDR2 reads FQNNGV. V lost 5 bases and J lost 4; bases outside the gene matches: 18. The CDR3 DNA follows: TGTGCCAGCAGCCATAACGAACCCCGACAGGGGCTGCTCTATGGCTACACCTTC. Translation: CASSHNEPRQGLLYGYTF.

This sequence joins TRBV23-1 and TRBJ1-1; D is undetermined. TRBV23-1 is treated as an ORF (open reading frame) with a function not yet certain. This CDR3 contains 15 residues. The V gene lost 2 bases and the J gene lost 5 bases, with 15 bases spanning the gap. This CDR3 reads CASSQLVSGTTEAFF. The DNA for the CDR3 is TGCGCCAGCAGTCAACTGGTGTCAGGAACTACTGAAGCTTTCTTT.

This clone was seen ten or more times. The chain combines TRBV5-1 with TRBJ2-2; TRBD1 matches 7 bases. The CDR3 spans 15 residues. With 4 bases clipped from V and 4 bases from J, the junction kept 7 bases outside the gene matches. Looked up from germline, CDR1 is SGHRS and CDR2 is YFSETQ. CDR3 nucleotides: TGCGCCAGCAGCCCCGGGACAGCAAGCACCGGGGAGCTGTTTTTT. This sequence encodes CASSPGTASTGELFF.

Only one count was recorded for this clone. This chain uses TRBV9 with TRBJ2-7; TRBD2 matches 8 bases. Per the germline V gene, CDR1 is SGDLS and CDR2 is YYNGEE. V lost 2 bases and J lost 0; bases outside the gene matches: 4. The CDR3 contains 15 residues. CDR3 DNA: TGTGCCAGCAGCGTTAGCGGGACCAGCTCCTACGAGCAGTACTTC. Translation gives CASSVSGTSSYEQYF.

The chain recombines TRBV3-1 (or the pseudogene TRBV3-2) with TRBJ1-2; no clear D gene. V was pared by 1 base and J by 4 bases, with 10 bases between. Germline CDR1 is LGHDT and CDR2 is YNNKEL (reference sequence). The CDR3 contains 14 residues. CDR3 loop: CASSQGQTPYGYTF. The CDR3 bases are TGTGCCAGCAGCCAAGGGCAGACTCCCTATGGCTACACCTTC.

The gene calls are TRBV6-6 and TRBJ2-5; D perhaps matches TRBD1 (6 bases). The V end was cut by 8 bases, the J end by 1 base, with 8 bases between. CDR3 length: 12 amino acids. CDR1 is MNHNY, CDR2 SVGAGI, per germline (reference sequence). The CDR3 spells CASQDSQETQYF. As DNA, the CDR3 is TGTGCCAGCCAGGACAGCCAAGAGACCCAGTACTTC.

The rearrangement links TRBV5-1 to TRBJ2-5, with D maybe TRBD1 (5 bases). The V gene's germline CDR1 is SGHRS and CDR2 YFSETQ. This CDR3 is built from 15 residues. V gave up 6 bases and J gave up 1 base, with 16 bases separating them. The CDR3 is CASTSQGGTQETQYF. The CDR3 DNA follows: TGCGCCAGCACCTCGCAGGGTGGCACCCAAGAGACCCAGTACTTC. Based on the CDR3 plus reference TRBV5-1 and TRBJ2-5, the full variable domain is KAGVTQTPRYLIKTRGQQVTLSCSPISGHRSVSWYQQTPGQGLQFLFEYFSETQRNKGNFPGRFSGRQFSNSRSEMNVSTLELGDSALYLCASTSQGGTQETQYFGPGTRLLVL.

This clone has a single count. The chain links TRBV6-5 to TRBJ2-1; perhaps TRBD2 as D (7 bases). In germline, CDR1 is MNHEY, CDR2 SVGAGI. Trimming pared 7 bases from V and 4 bases from J, leaving 14 bases between. The CDR3 is 14 amino acids. The CDR3 sequence is CASTEGGGYNEQFF. For the CDR3, the DNA is TGTGCCAGCACCGAAGGGGGGGGTTACAATGAGCAGTTCTTC.

The chain employs TRBV12-3 or TRBV12-4 and TRBJ2-7; D is uncertain. V gave up 4 bases and J gave up 3 bases, with 10 bases separating them. The CDR3 sequence is 13 residues long. Here the CDR3 reads CASSSQDYYEQYF. CDR3 bases: TGTGCCAGCAGTTCCCAGGATTACTACGAGCAGTACTTC.

Details on this clone: Other DNA sequences from this sample encode an identical CDR3 as well. The chain carries TRBV18 and TRBJ1-1; 9 nucleotides line up with TRBD1. CDR1 is KGHSH and CDR2 is LQKENI in the germline V gene. With V trimmed by 3 bases and J by 1 base, 3 bases remained unmatched. The CDR3 is 15 amino acids. The CDR3 region has the DNA TGTGCCAGCTCACCCGGACAGGGGACGAACACTGAAGCTTTCTTT. This translates into CASSPGQGTNTEAFF.

The chain employs TRBV7-9 and TRBJ2-1; D is ambiguous. CDR1 SEHNR and CDR2 FQNEAQ come from the germline V gene (reference sequence). This CDR3 region has 13 residues. With 1 base removed from V and 7 bases from J, the gap between germline ends came to 8 bases. The DNA of the CDR3 is TGTGCCAGCAGCTTAGGTCCAGTAAATGAGCAGTTCTTC. Translating it yields CASSLGPVNEQFF.

The chain's CDR3 is CASSPLKSSYNEQFF. The CDR3 nucleotides are TGTGCCAGCTCACCACTGAAGAGCTCCTACAATGAGCAGTTCTTC. This sequence joins TRBV18 and TRBJ2-1; no clear D. V was shortened by 1 base and J by 0 bases, with 7 bases between the two germline ends. Germline loops: CDR1 KGHSH, CDR2 LQKENI. This CDR3 has 15 residues.

This chain joins TRBV28 and TRBJ1-2; 10 nucleotides agree with TRBD1. The V segment lost 5 bases and the J segment 4 bases; nucleotides outside the gene matches: 7. The CDR3 covers 15 residues. Germline assignment: CDR1 MDHEN and CDR2 SYDVKM. CDR3 sequence reads: CASSPPGQGPYGYTF. The DNA of the CDR3 is TGTGCCAGCAGTCCACCGGGACAGGGGCCCTATGGCTACACCTTC.

The chain has TRBV2 and TRBJ2-5; no clear D. The CDR3 loop spans 14 amino acids. Trimming cost V 4 bases and J 1 base, with 10 bases left between them. CDR1 is SNHLY and CDR2 is FYNNEI in the germline V gene. Here the CDR3 reads CASSARRAQETQYF. The DNA for the CDR3 is TGTGCCAGCAGTGCTAGACGCGCCCAAGAGACCCAGTACTTC.

The chain uses TRBV5-4 and TRBJ2-1, with TRBD2 matching over 10 bases. CDR1 is SGHNT and CDR2 is YYREEE in the germline V gene (reference sequence). This CDR3 region has 13 residues. V dropped 5 bases and J dropped 9; count of bases not matched to a gene: 5. For the CDR3, the DNA is TGTGCCAGCAGGTCTAGCGGGAGTATTGAGCAGTTCTTC. This codes for CASRSSGSIEQFF.

The V and J genes are TRBV7-9 and TRBJ2-4; the D gene is possibly TRBD1 (6 bases). Germline V lookup: CDR1 SEHNR, CDR2 FQNEAQ (reference sequence). The CDR3 covers 15 residues. The V gene lost 5 bases and the J gene lost 6 bases, with 17 bases spanning the gap. Here the CDR3 reads CASSALKGHLNIQYF. CDR3 DNA sequence: TGTGCCAGCAGCGCCCTCAAGGGACATTTAAACATTCAGTACTTC. Based on the CDR3 plus reference TRBV7-9 and TRBJ2-4, the full variable domain is DTGVSQNPRHKITKRGQNVTFRCDPISEHNRLYWYRQTLGQGPEFLTYFQNEAQLEKSRLLSDRFSAERPKGSFSTLEIQRTEQGDSAMYLCASSALKGHLNIQYFGAGTRLSVL.

This chain links TRBV25-1 with TRBJ2-2; 8 nucleotides line up with TRBD1. V shed 6 bases, J shed 5 bases, and the junction held 11 bases outside the gene matches. There are 16 residues in the CDR3. Germline V gives CDR1 MGHDK, CDR2 SYGVNS. The CDR3 bases are TGTGCCAGCAGCAGACAGGGGTCGGGGAGAACCGGGGAGCTGTTTTTT. This gives the protein CASSRQGSGRTGELFF.